This TCR beta chain was documented in a study of metastatic and nonmetastatic thyroid tumors. Study-level background: Repertoires from malignant and benign thyroid patients were compared across blood and tumor or nodule tissue. Study-wide results and limits: It was reportedly found that TCR beta diversity was significantly higher in malignant thyroid tumors than in benign nodules, a difference seen in both blood and tumor samples.

Ahead of thyroid surgery, no patient had received treatment of any kind. Turning to this clone: Its matching antigen is unknown.

Trimming cost V 2 bases and J 5 bases, with 5 bases left between them. Germline V lookup: CDR1 GTSNPN, CDR2 SVGIG (reference sequence). This CDR3 has 11 amino acids. Per the original data handling: A distant-metastasis classifier for papillary thyroid cancer was built using CDR3 differences across clinicopathological groups. Through MiXCR, TCRdb re-clonotyped the PCR reads. For this entry, the V and J calls and clone size follow TCRdb and not the study's own pipeline. The sample contains tens of thousands of clones, under 25% of which appear only once. V usage is TRBV30 and J usage is TRBJ2-3; possible D gene TRBD1, 5 bases. Sequencing was done on a sample of blood. The clonotype comes from a female donor with papillary thyroid cancer or a benign thyroid nodule (not recorded which). Some clones in this sample may be carry-over from other donors' samples. The CDR3 region has the DNA TGTGCCTGGAGTAGGGGAGATACGCAGTATTTT. It is translated as CAWSRGDTQYF.